This entry lists 26 T cell receptor beta chains sequenced from one sample in a study of long-term antiretroviral therapy in people with HIV. Samples were assayed with immunoSEQ v3.0 at survey level. The data were produced by immunoSEQ multiplex PCR, yet TCRdb's version contains in-frame clones alone and is incomplete. The sample consists of 25,000 to 35,000 clones, 82% of them appearing once. This material consisted of unsorted PBMCs, taken 2.9 years after starting antiretroviral therapy. The receptors come from a man aged 50-59 years with HIV.

The V call is TRBV9, the J call TRBJ2-7, with D unclear. The germline CDR1 and CDR2 sequences are SGDLS and YYNGEE. The V gene lost 0 bases and the J gene lost 2 bases, with 9 bases spanning the gap. This CDR3 has 14 residues. CDR3 bases: TGTGCCAGCAGCGTAGAGGGCAGCCCCTACGAGCAGTACTTC. Protein: CASSVEGSPYEQYF. Supplemented by reference TRBV9 and TRBJ2-7, the full variable domain reads DSGVTQTPKHLITATGQRVTLRCSPRSGDLSVYWYQQSLDQGLQFLIQYYNGEERAKGNILERFSAQQFPDLHSELNLSSLELGDSALYFCASSVEGSPYEQYFGPGTRLTVT.

The chain couples TRBV9 to TRBJ2-5; the D call may be TRBD1 or TRBD2 (6 bases each). Germline V gene data show CDR1 as SGDLS and CDR2 as YYNGEE. The V and J ends lost 3 bases and 5 bases respectively, with 17 bases between them. The CDR3 consists of 15 residues. As DNA, the CDR3 is TGTGCCAGCAGCGCCACCCAAGGGGGGAGGGAGACCCAGTACTTC. Residues: CASSATQGGRETQYF. Looking up the rest from reference TRBV9 and TRBJ2-5 gives the full variable domain: DSGVTQTPKHLITATGQRVTLRCSPRSGDLSVYWYQQSLDQGLQFLIQYYNGEERAKGNILERFSAQQFPDLHSELNLSSLELGDSALYFCASSATQGGRETQYFGPGTRLLVL.

The V gene is TRBV13, the J gene TRBJ1-5, with 9 bases identical to TRBD1. The CDR3 is 16 amino acids. Germline V gene data show CDR1 as PRHDT and CDR2 as FYEKMQ (reference sequence). V was pared by 0 bases and J by 7 bases, with 7 bases of the junction left unmatched. This CDR3 is CASSLGGQGMEQPQHF. Here the CDR3 DNA reads TGTGCCAGCAGCTTAGGAGGACAGGGGATGGAGCAGCCCCAGCATTTT.

The V and J genes are TRBV28 and TRBJ1-5; D ambiguous. CDR1 and CDR2 (germline): MDHEN, SYDVKM. V dropped 6 bases and J dropped 6 bases, with 6 bases sitting between them. The CDR3 runs 11 residues. CDR3 DNA: TGTGCCAGCAGCGTCGCTCAGCCCCAGCATTTT. Translating gives CASSVAQPQHF.

The chain employs TRBV7-9 and TRBJ2-1; 9 nucleotides line up with TRBD2. Germline CDR1 SEHNR, CDR2 FQNEAQ (reference sequence). The CDR3 covers 15 residues. The J segment lost 6 bases and the V segment lost 3 bases, leaving 6 bases of the junction unmatched. The CDR3 region has the DNA TGTGCCAGCAGCTTTCTAGCGGGGAGTTTCAATGAGCAGTTCTTC. It translates to CASSFLAGSFNEQFF.

The chain recombines TRBV28 with TRBJ1-1, with a weak D call TRBD1 (6 bases). Germline-derived CDR1 and CDR2 are MDHEN and SYDVKM. Trimming removed 2 bases at V and 0 bases at J, with 7 bases between. The CDR3 is made up of 14 amino acids. The CDR3 nucleotides read TGTGCCAGCAGTTTAGGGGGCTTGAACACTGAAGCTTTCTTT. Residues: CASSLGGLNTEAFF.

The DNA of the CDR3 is TGCGCCAGCAGCCATTTCGGGGGAGGTGGAAACACCATATATTTT. As protein: CASSHFGGGGNTIYF. This chain connects TRBV4-3 to TRBJ1-3, with D possibly TRBD1 on 5 matching bases. V shed 3 bases and J shed 3 bases, with 12 bases lying between them. Germline V gene sequence: CDR1 LGHNA, CDR2 YSLEER. The CDR3 length is 15 residues.

This chain links TRBV7-2 with TRBJ2-5; D ambiguous. CDR3 length: 13 amino acids. The V and J ends lost 2 bases and 4 bases respectively, with 8 bases between them. Per germline, CDR1 SGHTA and CDR2 FQGNSA. CDR3 coding DNA: TGTGCCAGCAGCTTATGGGTGGGAGAGACCCAGTACTTC. Encoded protein: CASSLWVGETQYF. Filled out from reference TRBV7-2 and TRBJ2-5, the complete variable domain reads GAGVSQSPSNKVTEKGKDVELRCDPISGHTALYWYRQSLGQGLEFLIYFQGNSAPDKSGLPSDRFSAERTGGSVSTLTIQRTQQEDSAVYLCASSLWVGETQYFGPGTRLLVL.

The chain employs TRBV18 and TRBJ1-3, with D possibly TRBD1 on 6 matching bases. The CDR3 sequence is 14 residues long. V shed 5 bases and J shed 2 bases, with 10 bases lying between them. Germline V lookup: CDR1 KGHSH, CDR2 LQKENI. The CDR3 here is CASSNNRAGNTIYF. The CDR3 nucleotides are TGTGCCAGCTCAAACAACAGGGCTGGAAACACCATATATTTT.

Only a few counts were recorded for this clone. This sequence joins TRBV11-2 and TRBJ2-3; the D gene is possibly TRBD1 (7 bases). V lost 2 bases and J lost 2, with 17 bases in between. CDR1 SGHAT and CDR2 FQNNGV come from the germline V gene. The CDR3 consists of 17 residues. This chain's CDR3 is CASSLLGGGVLTDTQYF. The CDR3 nucleotides are TGTGCCAGCAGCTTACTTGGAGGGGGCGTACTCACAGATACGCAGTATTTT. The variable domain in full, with the rest retrieved from reference TRBV11-2 and TRBJ2-3, is EAGVAQSPRYKIIEKRQSVAFWCNPISGHATLYWYQQILGQGPKLLIQFQNNGVVDDSQLPKDRFSAERLKGVDSTLKIQPAKLEDSAVYLCASSLLGGGVLTDTQYFGPGTRLTVL.

CDR3 bases: TGTGCCAGCAGCTTCGGGGGGGGTACTGAAGCTTTCTTT. This gives the protein CASSFGGGTEAFF. The chain carries TRBV7-9 and TRBJ1-1; perhaps TRBD1 as D (5 bases). CDR1 and CDR2 from the germline V gene are SEHNR and FQNEAQ (reference sequence). Trimming took 3 bases from V and 5 from J, leaving 10 bases between them. This CDR3 is 13 amino acids long.

Written as DNA, the CDR3 is TGTGCCAGCGAGGCTCTTATAGCGGGGGTCGCCGGCGAGCAGTTCTTC. Its translation: CASEALIAGVAGEQFF. The J gene is TRBJ2-1, the V gene TRBV28, with 9 bases fitting TRBD2. Trimming took 8 bases from V and 10 from J; bases not matched to a gene: 18. The CDR3 runs 16 residues. The germline gives CDR1 MDHEN, CDR2 SYDVKM.

The V call is TRBV5-1, the J call TRBJ2-3; D unresolved. CDR1 is SGHRS, CDR2 YFSETQ, per germline. V lost 0 bases to trimming and J lost 4 bases, with 0 bases between them. CDR3 length: 11 residues. CDR3 amino acids: CASSLADTQYF. Written as DNA, the CDR3 is TGCGCCAGCAGCTTGGCAGATACGCAGTATTTT. The full variable domain, in which reference TRBV5-1 and TRBJ2-3 provide the parts outside the CDR3, is KAGVTQTPRYLIKTRGQQVTLSCSPISGHRSVSWYQQTPGQGLQFLFEYFSETQRNKGNFPGRFSGRQFSNSRSEMNVSTLELGDSALYLCASSLADTQYFGPGTRLTVL.

This clone occurred once. The V gene is TRBV7-9, the J gene TRBJ2-3, with 7 bases matching TRBD1. Germline CDR1 SEHNR, CDR2 FQNEAQ (reference sequence). V trimming: 1 base; J trimming: 8 bases; junction bases outside the gene matches: 6. CDR3 size: 14 residues. CDR3 nucleotides: TGTGCCAGCAGCTTAGAAGGGGGCTGGGGTACGCAGTATTTT. It is translated as CASSLEGGWGTQYF.

The chain links TRBV7-9 to TRBJ1-4; D might be TRBD1 (6 bases). CDR1 is SEHNR, CDR2 FQNEAQ, per germline (reference sequence). This CDR3 has 13 amino acids. V was trimmed by 4 bases and J by 7 bases, leaving 10 bases between them. CDR3 in amino acids: CASSSPRGEKLFF. The CDR3 bases are TGTGCCAGCAGCTCTCCCAGGGGTGAAAAACTGTTTTTT. Full variable domain (rest looked up from reference TRBV7-9 and TRBJ1-4): DTGVSQNPRHKITKRGQNVTFRCDPISEHNRLYWYRQTLGQGPEFLTYFQNEAQLEKSRLLSDRFSAERPKGSFSTLEIQRTEQGDSAMYLCASSSPRGEKLFFGSGTQLSVL.

The chain has TRBV5-6 and TRBJ2-7, with TRBD1 identical over 7 bases. Germline CDR1 SGHDT, CDR2 YYEEEE. The CDR3 has 16 residues. With 4 bases clipped from V and 3 bases from J, the junction kept 13 bases outside the gene matches. This CDR3 reads CASSTPGQILDYEQYF. CDR3 bases: TGTGCCAGCAGCACCCCGGGACAGATTCTCGACTACGAGCAGTACTTC. Complete variable domain (other parts from reference TRBV5-6 and TRBJ2-7): DAGVTQSPTHLIKTRGQQVTLRCSPKSGHDTVSWYQQALGQGPQFIFQYYEEEERQRGNFPDRFSGHQFPNYSSELNVNALLLGDSALYLCASSTPGQILDYEQYFGPGTRLTVT.

The rearrangement uses TRBV4-1 and TRBJ2-7, with TRBD2 as a possible D gene (6 bases). From germline, CDR1 is MGHRA and CDR2 YSYEKL. The V gene lost 0 bases and the J gene lost 0 bases, with 12 bases spanning the gap. The CDR3 is 16 residues long. CDR3 sequence: CASSQDWRGGSYEQYF. In DNA form, the CDR3 reads TGCGCCAGCAGCCAAGATTGGAGGGGTGGCTCCTACGAGCAGTACTTC.

The V and J genes are TRBV6-5 and TRBJ2-1; TRBD1 matches at 7 bases. CDR1 and CDR2 from the germline V gene are MNHEY and SVGAGI. Trimming took 3 bases from V and 8 from J; bases not matched to a gene: 4. The CDR3 extends over 13 amino acids. The CDR3 protein is CASSYYRGDEQFF. CDR3 DNA: TGTGCCAGCAGTTATTACAGGGGAGATGAGCAGTTCTTC.

CDR3 DNA: TGTGCCAGCGAGGACAGGGCACGCGAGCAGTACTTC. Its translation is CASEDRAREQYF. The chain carries TRBV28 and TRBJ2-7; 8 bases map to TRBD1. This CDR3 is built from 12 residues. J lost 6 bases, V lost 8 bases, and 6 bases had no gene match. The germline V gene has CDR1 MDHEN and CDR2 SYDVKM.

This clone was counted once. The V and J genes are TRBV5-1 and TRBJ1-2; the match to TRBD1 covers 7 bases. The CDR3 loop spans 13 amino acids. With V trimmed by 2 bases and J by 5 bases, 3 bases remained unmatched. The germline V gene encodes CDR1 SGHRS and CDR2 YFSETQ. The CDR3 bases are TGCGCCAGCAGCTTCCCAGGGGGGTATGGCTACACCTTC. Its protein is CASSFPGGYGYTF. The full variable domain, its missing parts supplied by reference TRBV5-1 and TRBJ1-2, is KAGVTQTPRYLIKTRGQQVTLSCSPISGHRSVSWYQQTPGQGLQFLFEYFSETQRNKGNFPGRFSGRQFSNSRSEMNVSTLELGDSALYLCASSFPGGYGYTFGSGTRLTVV.

V gene TRBV14 combines with J gene TRBJ1-5, with D tentatively TRBD1 (6 bases). Germline V CDR1 and CDR2: SGHDN, FVKESK. The CDR3 covers 14 residues. Trimming removed 1 base from V and 6 bases from J, with 10 bases in between. CDR3: CASSQGQQGQPQHF. CDR3 DNA: TGTGCCAGCAGCCAAGGACAACAGGGTCAGCCCCAGCATTTT.

The chain has TRBV9 and TRBJ2-7; D possibly corresponds to TRBD1 (6 bases). The CDR3 is 11 amino acids. Per germline, CDR1 SGDLS and CDR2 YYNGEE. V was clipped by 3 bases and J by 7 bases, with 8 bases between them. As DNA, the CDR3 is TGTGCCAGCAGCGGCCAGGGGGAGCAGTACTTC. This encodes CASSGQGEQYF. The full variable domain, in which reference TRBV9 and TRBJ2-7 provide the parts outside the CDR3, is DSGVTQTPKHLITATGQRVTLRCSPRSGDLSVYWYQQSLDQGLQFLIQYYNGEERAKGNILERFSAQQFPDLHSELNLSSLELGDSALYFCASSGQGEQYFGPGTRLTVT.

The chain recombines TRBV10-3 with TRBJ1-1, with TRBD1 matching 9 bases. The CDR3 is 13 residues long. V lost 11 bases, J lost 5 bases, and 9 bases stayed unmatched. The V gene's germline CDR1 is ENHRY and CDR2 SYGVKD. The CDR3 loop reads CAVGQGRETEAFF. For the CDR3, the DNA is TGTGCCGTTGGACAGGGGCGAGAAACTGAAGCTTTCTTT.

This clone appeared a few times. The J gene is TRBJ2-3, the V gene TRBV19, with D hard to call. The germline CDR1 and CDR2 sequences are LNHDA and SQIVND (reference sequence). V was cut by 5 bases and J by 4 bases, with 16 bases left in between. The CDR3 extends over 15 amino acids. The chain's CDR3 is CASSQRSQAADTQYF. The CDR3 nucleotides are TGTGCCAGTAGTCAACGGTCCCAGGCCGCAGATACGCAGTATTTT. The complete variable domain, with remaining parts taken from reference TRBV19 and TRBJ2-3, reads DGGITQSPKYLFRKEGQNVTLSCEQNLNHDAMYWYRQDPGQGLRLIYYSQIVNDFQKGDIAEGYSVSREKKESFPLTVTSAQKNPTAFYLCASSQRSQAADTQYFGPGTRLTVL.

The chain employs TRBV25-1 and TRBJ2-2, with 7 bases lining up with TRBD1. The V gene end was trimmed by 4 bases and the J gene end by 4 bases; junction bases not matched to a gene: 9. Germline V gives CDR1 MGHDK, CDR2 SYGVNS. The CDR3 extends over 16 amino acids. The CDR3 here is CASSASRAGGTGELFF. In DNA form, the CDR3 reads TGTGCCAGCAGTGCCTCGAGGGCAGGGGGCACCGGGGAGCTGTTTTTT.

Sample share makes this clone medium-sized (0.01 to 0.1%). This chain joins TRBV28 and TRBJ2-7, with D uncertain. This CDR3 region has 13 residues. Germline V gene data show CDR1 as MDHEN and CDR2 as SYDVKM. V lost 5 bases to trimming and J lost 3 bases, with 11 bases between them. The CDR3 reads CASSIGVGYEQYF. CDR3 DNA: TGTGCCAGCAGTATTGGGGTGGGCTACGAGCAGTACTTC.